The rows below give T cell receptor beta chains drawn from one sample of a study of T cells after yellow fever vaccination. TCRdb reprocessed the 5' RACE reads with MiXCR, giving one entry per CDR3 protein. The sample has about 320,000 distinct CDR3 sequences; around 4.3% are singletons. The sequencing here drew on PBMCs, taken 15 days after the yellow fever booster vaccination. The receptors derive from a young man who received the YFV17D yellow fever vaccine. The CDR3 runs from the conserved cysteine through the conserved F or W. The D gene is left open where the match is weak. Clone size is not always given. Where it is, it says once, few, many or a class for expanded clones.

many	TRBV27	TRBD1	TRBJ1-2	TGTGCCAGCAGTTTAACAGGGGGGGACCTAGGTGGCTACACCTTC	CASSLTGGDLGGYTF
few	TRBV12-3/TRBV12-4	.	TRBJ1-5	TGTGCCAGCAGTTTCTCAGCCGGGGAAGGCAATCAGCCCCAGCATTTT	CASSFSAGEGNQPQHF
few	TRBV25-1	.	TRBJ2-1	TGTGCCAGCAGGGGAACAGGGACCAATGAGCAGTTCTTC	CASRGTGTNEQFF
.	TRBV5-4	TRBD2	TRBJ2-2	TGTGCCAGCAGCCCTCAGCGGGGCACCACCGGGGAGCTGTTTTTT	CASSPQRGTTGELFF
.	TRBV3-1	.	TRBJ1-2	TGTGCCAGCAGCCAAGTGTTCGGGGACGGCTACACCTTC	CASSQVFGDGYTF
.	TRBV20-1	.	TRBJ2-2	TGCAGTGCTAGATTAACAGGACGAACCGGGGAGCTGTTTTTT	CSARLTGRTGELFF
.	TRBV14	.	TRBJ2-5	TGTGCCAGCAGCCGTAACAGGGCGGCGGGTGAGACCCAGTACTTC	CASSRNRAAGETQYF
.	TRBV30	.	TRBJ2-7	TGTGCCTGGAGTGCAGGGCTACGAGAGCAGTACTTC	CAWSAGLREQYF
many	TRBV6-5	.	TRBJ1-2	TGTGCCAGCAGTTACGGAGCATTCTATGGCTACACCTTC	CASSYGAFYGYTF
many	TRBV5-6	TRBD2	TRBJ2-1	TGTGCCAGCAGCTTGTCCCCGGGGGGGCATAATGAGCAGTTCTTC	CASSLSPGGHNEQFF
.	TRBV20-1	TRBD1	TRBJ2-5	TGCAGTGCTAGAGATCCGGTGACAGGGGAAGAGACCCAGTACTTC	CSARDPVTGEETQYF
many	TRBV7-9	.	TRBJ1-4	TGTGCCAGCAGCTTAGCGGTGGGGGAAAAACTGTTTTTT	CASSLAVGEKLFF
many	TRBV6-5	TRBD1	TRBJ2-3	TGTGCCAGCAGTCCACCACTCGGGACAGGGGTTAAAGGGGGAGATACGCAGTATTTT	CASSPPLGTGVKGGDTQYF
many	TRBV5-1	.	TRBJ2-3	TGCGCCAGCAGCTTGCTCGGTGCGGGTAGCACAGATACGCAGTATTTT	CASSLLGAGSTDTQYF
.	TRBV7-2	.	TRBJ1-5	TGTGCCAGCAGCGCCACAGGGTTGGGCAATCAGCCCCAGCATTTT	CASSATGLGNQPQHF
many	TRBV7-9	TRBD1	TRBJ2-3	TGTGCCAGCAGCTTCTTGGGGACAGGGTTGGGCGATACGCAGTATTTT	CASSFLGTGLGDTQYF
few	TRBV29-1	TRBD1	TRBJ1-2	TGCAGCGTATACGGGACAGAGTATGGCTACACCTTC	CSVYGTEYGYTF
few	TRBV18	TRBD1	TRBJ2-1	TGTGCCAGCTCACCACCGTCGGGACAGGGGACCAGCTCCTACAATGAGCAGTTCTTC	CASSPPSGQGTSSYNEQFF
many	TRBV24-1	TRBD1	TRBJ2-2	TGTGCCTCCCAGGGACAGGGAGCGACCGGGGAGCTGTTTTTT	CASQGQGATGELFF
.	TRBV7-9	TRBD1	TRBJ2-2	TGTGCCAGCAGAGTGACAGGGACCACCGGGGAGCTGTTTTTT	CASRVTGTTGELFF
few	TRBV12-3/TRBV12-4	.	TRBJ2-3	TGTGCCAGCAGTCCCCCTGGGACCGGTAGCACAGATACGCAGTATTTT	CASSPPGTGSTDTQYF
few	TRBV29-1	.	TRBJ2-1	TGCAGCGTTGAGGCTAGCGTGACCTACAATGAGCAGTTCTTC	CSVEASVTYNEQFF
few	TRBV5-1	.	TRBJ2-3	TGCGCCAGCAGGAGAAAGGACAGCACAGATACGCAGTATTTT	CASRRKDSTDTQYF
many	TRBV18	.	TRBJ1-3	TGTGCCAGCTCACCTTTGGCAGGAGGTGAAAACACCATATATTTT	CASSPLAGGENTIYF
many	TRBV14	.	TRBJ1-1	TGTGCCAGCAGCCAACCTGGGGCAGGTACTGAAGCTTTCTTT	CASSQPGAGTEAFF
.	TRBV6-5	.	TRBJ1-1	TGTGCCAGCAGTTACGGTTTTGGCGCTTTCTTT	CASSYGFGAFF
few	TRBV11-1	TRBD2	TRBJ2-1	TGTGCCAGCAGCTTGGGGACTAGCGGGGTCATCTACAATGAGCAGTTCTTC	CASSLGTSGVIYNEQFF
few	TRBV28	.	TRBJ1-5	TGTGCCAGCAGCCGACTTGGGGATAGCAATCAGCCCCAGCATTTT	CASSRLGDSNQPQHF
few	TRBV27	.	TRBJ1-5	TGTGCCAGCAGTTTAAATGGAGGGAGCAGCAATCAGCCCCAGCATTTT	CASSLNGGSSNQPQHF
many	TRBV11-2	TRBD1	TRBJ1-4	TGTGCCAGCAGCTCCCGTGCCGGGACAGAGTTTAGGGAAAAACTGTTTTTT	CASSSRAGTEFREKLFF
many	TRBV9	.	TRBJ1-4	TGTGCCAGCAGCCTCCGTGGGGAGGCTAATGAAAAACTGTTTTTT	CASSLRGEANEKLFF
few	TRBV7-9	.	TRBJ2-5	TGTGCCAGCAGCTCAACCAAATCAGGGGCAGAGACCCAGTACTTC	CASSSTKSGAETQYF
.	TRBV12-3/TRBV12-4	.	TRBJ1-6	TGTGCCAGCAGTTTGAGGGGGGGATCATCACCCCTCCACTTT	CASSLRGGSSPLHF